This is a list of T cell receptor beta chains from one sample in a study of blood T cell repertoires in COVID-19. TCRdb's table, derived via immunoSEQ multiplex PCR, lists solely in-frame clones and lacks some. This table holds about 330,000 clones, more than 70% found once. Sequenced input: peripheral blood. The origin of the receptors is a young man who had recovered from COVID-19. The CDR3 runs from the conserved cysteine through the conserved F or W. D genes are given only for firm matches. Size is stated for part of the rows, as once, few or many counts, or as a class when the clone is expanded.

D | size | J | V | CDR3 | DNA
TRBD2 | . | TRBJ2-3 | TRBV29-1 | CSVEDGTKDTQYF | TGCAGCGTTGAAGACGGGACTAAGGATACGCAGTATTTT
. | . | TRBJ2-7 | TRBV27 | CASSFWGEVSYEQYF | TGTGCCAGCAGTTTTTGGGGGGAGGTATCCTACGAGCAGTACTTC
. | . | TRBJ2-7 | TRBV19 | CASSIGYSNEQYF | TGTGCCAGTAGTATTGGGTATAGCAACGAGCAGTACTTC
. | . | TRBJ2-1 | TRBV19 | CASSIGSRGEVSEQFF | TGTGCCAGTAGTATAGGTAGCAGGGGGGAGGTGAGTGAGCAGTTCTTC
TRBD2 | . | TRBJ2-7 | TRBV10-3 | CAIAGGEGTYEQYF | TGTGCCATCGCTGGCGGGGAGGGAACCTACGAGCAGTACTTC
. | once | TRBJ2-3 | TRBV7-8 | CASSAPGLITDTQYF | TGTGCCAGCAGCGCTCCGGGACTCATCACAGATACGCAGTATTTT
TRBD1 | . | TRBJ1-3 | TRBV4-1 | CASSQTGGISGNTIYF | TGCGCCAGCAGCCAGACAGGGGGGATCTCTGGAAACACCATATATTTT
. | . | TRBJ1-1 | TRBV2 | CASREGLAFF | TGTGCCAGCAGGGAGGGCTTGGCTTTCTTT
. | few | TRBJ1-4 | TRBV7-8 | CASSLERHSTNEKLFF | TGTGCCAGCAGCTTAGAGCGGCATTCCACTAATGAAAAACTGTTTTTT
TRBD1 | . | TRBJ1-5 | TRBV12-5 | CASGFGQGVNQPQHF | TGTGCTAGTGGTTTTGGGCAGGGGGTCAATCAGCCCCAGCATTTT
. | once | TRBJ2-6 | TRBV27 | CASSLSGANVLTF | TGTGCCAGCAGTCTCTCTGGGGCCAACGTCCTGACTTTC
TRBD2 | few | TRBJ2-3 | TRBV9 | CASSTGAGTTDTQYF | TGTGCCAGCAGCACCGGAGCGGGGACCACAGATACGCAGTATTTT
. | . | TRBJ1-1 | TRBV7-2 | CASSSWARGAFF | TGTGCCAGCAGCTCCTGGGCCCGAGGGGCTTTCTTT
TRBD1 | . | TRBJ2-7 | TRBV19 | CASSEMGQGRVEQYF | TGTGCCAGTAGCGAAATGGGACAGGGGCGTGTTGAGCAGTACTTC
. | . | TRBJ1-2 | TRBV2 | CASRDQGHNYGYTF | TGTGCCAGCAGGGACCAGGGACACAACTATGGCTACACCTTC
. | . | TRBJ1-4 | TRBV7-2 | CASSTYQQEKLFF | TGTGCCAGCAGCACCTACCAACAGGAAAAACTGTTTTTT
TRBD2 | . | TRBJ2-7 | TRBV3-1/TRBV3-2 | CASSASGGPYEQYF | TGTGCCAGCAGCGCAAGCGGGGGTCCCTACGAGCAGTACTTC
TRBD1 | . | TRBJ2-7 | TRBV9 | CASSPDRGSYEQYF | TGTGCCAGCAGCCCGGACAGGGGGTCCTACGAGCAGTACTTC
TRBD2 | . | TRBJ2-7 | TRBV14 | CASSLPGLASLEQYF | TGTGCCAGCAGCCTCCCGGGACTAGCATCTCTCGAGCAGTACTTC
TRBD1 | once | TRBJ1-6 | TRBV6-5 | CASSYSGQSNSPLHF | TGTGCCAGCAGTTACTCGGGACAGTCTAATTCACCCCTCCACTTT
. | few | TRBJ1-3 | TRBV6-5 | CASSRTTYSGNTIYF | TGTGCCAGCAGTCGCACTACATACTCTGGAAACACCATATATTTT
TRBD1 | . | TRBJ1-1 | TRBV7-2 | CASSWDSYTEAFF | TGTGCCAGCAGTTGGGACAGTTACACTGAAGCTTTCTTT
TRBD1 | . | TRBJ1-3 | TRBV18 | CASSPVGTGLNSGNTIYF | TGTGCCAGCTCACCAGTGGGGACAGGTCTCAACTCTGGAAACACCATATATTTT
. | . | TRBJ2-3 | TRBV10-3 | CAMGTPGTDTQYF | TGTGCCATGGGGACACCGGGCACAGATACGCAGTATTTT
TRBD1 | . | TRBJ1-2 | TRBV7-2 | CASSYRDRSIGTF | TGTGCCAGCAGCTACCGGGACAGGTCGATCGGCACCTTC
. | few | TRBJ1-1 | TRBV5-1 | CASSLDRNTEAFF | TGCGCCAGCAGCTTGGACAGGAACACTGAAGCTTTCTTT
. | . | TRBJ1-1 | TRBV12-3/TRBV12-4 | CASSSSLGTEAFF | TGTGCCAGCAGTTCTAGTCTCGGGACTGAAGCTTTCTTT
TRBD1 | once | TRBJ2-7 | TRBV6-2/TRBV6-3 | CASSNGQGLYEQYF | TGTGCCAGCAGCAATGGACAGGGCCTTTACGAGCAGTACTTC